Below are 10 T cell receptor beta chains sequenced from a single sample in a study of blood T cell repertoires in COVID-19. Method: immunoSEQ multiplex PCR; TCRdb's copy keeps in-frame clones and lacks some. The table records approximately 350,000 clones, about 90% of them present only once. Sequenced: peripheral blood. Receptor source: a woman under 30 who had recovered from COVID-19.

V usage is TRBV2 and J usage is TRBJ2-2; the D is unclear. The CDR3 has 11 amino acids. V lost 6 bases and J 8 bases, leaving 7 bases between the germline ends. From germline, CDR1 is SNHLY and CDR2 FYNNEI. The CDR3 sequence: CASRVRGELFF. In DNA form, the CDR3 reads TGTGCCAGCAGGGTACGGGGGGAGCTGTTTTTT.

DNA of the CDR3: TGTGCCAGCAGCTCACGGACAGGGTTGAACACTGAAGCTTTCTTT. Translating gives CASSSRTGLNTEAFF. The J gene is TRBJ1-1, the V gene TRBV11-2, with 8 bases identical to TRBD1. Trimming removed 4 bases from V and 0 bases from J; junction bases left unmatched: 4. This CDR3 has 15 amino acids. The V gene's germline CDR1 is SGHAT and CDR2 FQNNGV. Combining the CDR3 with reference TRBV11-2 and TRBJ1-1 gives the whole variable domain EAGVAQSPRYKIIEKRQSVAFWCNPISGHATLYWYQQILGQGPKLLIQFQNNGVVDDSQLPKDRFSAERLKGVDSTLKIQPAKLEDSAVYLCASSSRTGLNTEAFFGQGTRLTVV.

CDR3 nucleotides: TGTGCCAGCAGCCCCAAATCCGGGGGACTAGTCGGGCCCAGGTTCTTC. Amino acids: CASSPKSGGLVGPRFF. The rearrangement links TRBV5-4 to TRBJ2-1; 8 bases match TRBD2. The germline V gene has CDR1 SGHNT and CDR2 YYREEE (reference sequence). V shed 4 bases and J 15 bases; nucleotides not matched to a gene: 21. This CDR3 is 16 amino acids long.

This clone was detected only a few times. The same CDR3 arises from other DNA sequences in this sample as well. This chain's CDR3 is CASSAGLAGANEQFF. The CDR3 nucleotides are TGTGCCAGCAGCGCGGGACTAGCGGGAGCCAATGAGCAGTTCTTC. V usage is TRBV7-2 and J usage is TRBJ2-1; 14 bases agree with TRBD2. V was pared by 5 bases and J by 6 bases, with 3 bases of the junction left unmatched. Looked up from germline, CDR1 is SGHTA and CDR2 is FQGNSA. CDR3 length: 15 amino acids.

The rearrangement links TRBV12-3 or TRBV12-4 to TRBJ1-2; possibly TRBD1 for D (6 bases). Trimming stripped 6 bases from V and 8 bases from J, with 13 bases between. CDR3 length: 12 residues. The chain's CDR3 is CASRSNRVGYTF. The CDR3 nucleotides read TGTGCCAGCAGGTCCAACAGGGTGGGCTACACCTTC.

This clone has a single count. The V and J genes are TRBV24-1 and TRBJ2-2, with 11 nucleotides matching TRBD2. Germline V CDR1 and CDR2: KGHDR, SFDVKD. V trimming: 6 bases; J trimming: 5 bases; junction bases outside the gene matches: 4. CDR3 length: 15 residues. In DNA form, the CDR3 reads TGTGCCACCAGTCCGACTAGCGGGACTACCGGGGAGCTGTTTTTT. It translates to CATSPTSGTTGELFF.

V and J are TRBV6-5 and TRBJ2-3, with 9 bases lining up with TRBD2. Per the germline V gene, CDR1 is MNHEY and CDR2 is SVGAGI. V dropped 6 bases and J dropped 4; count of bases not matched to a gene: 5. CDR3 length: 14 amino acids. The CDR3: CASSGGRGPDTQYF. The CDR3, as DNA: TGTGCCAGCAGCGGCGGGAGGGGACCAGATACGCAGTATTTT.

This chain joins TRBV20-1 and TRBJ2-2; tentative D call: TRBD2 (6 bases). Germline lookup yields CDR1 DFQATT and CDR2 SNEGSKA (reference sequence). This CDR3 comprises 16 residues. The V end lost 3 bases, the J end lost 2 bases, and 16 bases lay between the germline ends. CDR3 sequence reads: CSASGLLAYNTGELFF. The DNA of the CDR3 is TGCAGTGCTAGTGGTCTGCTAGCGTATAACACCGGGGAGCTGTTTTTT.

This chain connects TRBV27 to TRBJ1-1, with 7 bases that match TRBD1. CDR1 and CDR2 from the germline V gene are MNHEY and SMNVEV (reference sequence). V was pared by 2 bases and J by 8 bases, with 8 bases of the junction left unmatched. The CDR3 spans 14 residues. CDR3 region: CASSLQQGLGEAFF. The CDR3 nucleotides read TGTGCCAGCAGTTTACAACAGGGGCTTGGCGAAGCTTTCTTT.

The chain recombines TRBV12-5 with TRBJ2-1; 10 nucleotides line up with TRBD2. This CDR3 has 15 amino acids. After removal of 3 bases from V and 4 bases from J, the junction contained 3 bases not matched to a gene. The V gene's germline CDR1 is LGHNT and CDR2 FRNRAP. CDR3 nucleotide sequence: TGTGCTAGTGGTTTCACACTAGCGGGGTACAATGAGCAGTTCTTC. Its translation is CASGFTLAGYNEQFF.